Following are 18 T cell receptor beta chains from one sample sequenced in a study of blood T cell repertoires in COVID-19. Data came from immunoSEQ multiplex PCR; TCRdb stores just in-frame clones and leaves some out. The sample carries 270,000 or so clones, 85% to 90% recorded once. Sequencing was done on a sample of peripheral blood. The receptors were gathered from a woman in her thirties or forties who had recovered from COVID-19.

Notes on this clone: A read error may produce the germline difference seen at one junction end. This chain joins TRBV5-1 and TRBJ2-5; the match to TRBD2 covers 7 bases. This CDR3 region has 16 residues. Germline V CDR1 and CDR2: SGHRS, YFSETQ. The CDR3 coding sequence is TGCGCCGGCAGCTTGGCCGGACTAGACGGTGACGAGACCCAGTACTTC. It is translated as CAGSLAGLDGDETQYF.

The CDR3 loop reads CASGLVQGPTEAFF. The CDR3 DNA is TGTGCTAGTGGTTTGGTACAGGGACCCACTGAAGCTTTCTTT. This chain connects TRBV12-5 to TRBJ1-1; D is perhaps TRBD1 (6 bases). Germline V gene lookup returns CDR1 LGHNT and CDR2 FRNRAP. Deletions cut 0 bases from V and 4 bases from J, with 9 bases between. This CDR3 has 14 residues. Using reference TRBV12-5 and TRBJ1-1 for the parts outside the CDR3, the full variable domain is DARVTQTPRHKVTEMGQEVTMRCQPILGHNTVFWYRQTMMQGLELLAYFRNRAPLDDSGMPKDRFSAEMPDATLATLKIQPSEPRDSAVYFCASGLVQGPTEAFFGQGTRLTVV.

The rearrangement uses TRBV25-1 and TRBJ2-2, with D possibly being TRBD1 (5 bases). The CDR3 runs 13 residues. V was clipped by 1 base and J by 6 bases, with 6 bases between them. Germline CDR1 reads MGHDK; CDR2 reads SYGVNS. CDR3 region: CASSESGPGELFF. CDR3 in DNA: TGTGCCAGCAGTGAATCAGGGCCCGGGGAGCTGTTTTTT.

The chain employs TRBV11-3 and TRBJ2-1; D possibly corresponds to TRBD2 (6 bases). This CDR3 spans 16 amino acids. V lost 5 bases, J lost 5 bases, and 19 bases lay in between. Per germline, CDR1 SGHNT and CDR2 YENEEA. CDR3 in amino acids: CASSRVRRAAHNEQFF. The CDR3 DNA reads TGTGCCAGCAGCCGCGTCCGGAGGGCGGCCCACAATGAGCAGTTCTTC.

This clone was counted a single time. This CDR3 is CASSLGTSHTDTQYF. The CDR3 DNA is TGTGCCAGCAGCCTCGGGACTTCTCACACAGATACGCAGTATTTT. The chain links TRBV3-1 (or the pseudogene TRBV3-2) to TRBJ2-3, with a tentative D call TRBD2 (6 bases). V was pared by 4 bases and J by 2 bases, with 13 bases between. CDR1 is LGHDT and CDR2 is YNNKEL in the germline V gene (reference sequence). This CDR3 contains 15 residues.

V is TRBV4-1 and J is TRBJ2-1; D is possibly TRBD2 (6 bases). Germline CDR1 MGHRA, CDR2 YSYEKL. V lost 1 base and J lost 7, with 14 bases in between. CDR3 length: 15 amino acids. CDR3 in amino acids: CASSQGGTFSNEQFF. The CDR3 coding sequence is TGCGCCAGCAGCCAAGGGGGGACTTTCTCTAATGAGCAGTTCTTC.

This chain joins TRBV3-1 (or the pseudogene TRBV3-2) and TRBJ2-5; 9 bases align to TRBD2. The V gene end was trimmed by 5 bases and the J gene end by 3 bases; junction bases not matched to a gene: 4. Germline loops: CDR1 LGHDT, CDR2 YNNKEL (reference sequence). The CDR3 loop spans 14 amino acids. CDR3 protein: CASSDRTSEETQYF. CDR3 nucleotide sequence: TGTGCCAGCAGCGACCGGACTAGCGAAGAGACCCAGTACTTC.

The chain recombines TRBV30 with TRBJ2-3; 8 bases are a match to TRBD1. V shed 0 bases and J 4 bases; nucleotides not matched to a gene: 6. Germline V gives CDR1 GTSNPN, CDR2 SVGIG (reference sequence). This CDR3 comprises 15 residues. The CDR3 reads CAWSVGQGAADTQYF. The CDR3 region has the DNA TGTGCCTGGAGTGTGGGGCAGGGGGCTGCAGATACGCAGTATTTT.

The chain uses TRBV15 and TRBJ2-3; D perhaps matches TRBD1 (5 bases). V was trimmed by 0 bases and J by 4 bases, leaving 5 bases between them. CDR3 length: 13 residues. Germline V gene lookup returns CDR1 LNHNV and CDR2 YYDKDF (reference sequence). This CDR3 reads CATSREQADTQYF. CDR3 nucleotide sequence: TGTGCCACCAGCAGAGAACAGGCAGATACGCAGTATTTT. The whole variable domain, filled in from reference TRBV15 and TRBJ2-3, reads DAMVIQNPRYQVTQFGKPVTLSCSQTLNHNVMYWYQQKSSQAPKLLFHYYDKDFNNEADTPDNFQSRRPNTSFCFLDIRSPGLGDTAMYLCATSREQADTQYFGPGTRLTVL.

CDR3 bases: TGTGCCTGGAGTGTATGGGTCGGGGGCTACACCTTC. This translates into CAWSVWVGGYTF. The chain employs TRBV30 and TRBJ1-2; no reliable D call. The V and J ends lost 0 bases and 8 bases respectively, with 10 bases between them. Looked up from germline, CDR1 is GTSNPN and CDR2 is SVGIG (reference sequence). This CDR3 contains 12 residues. The entire variable domain, with the rest obtained from reference TRBV30 and TRBJ1-2, is as follows: SQTIHQWPATLVQPVGSPLSLECTVEGTSNPNLYWYRQAAGRGLQLLFYSVGIGQISSEVPQNLSASRPQDRQFILSSKKLLLSDSGFYLCAWSVWVGGYTFGSGTRLTVV.

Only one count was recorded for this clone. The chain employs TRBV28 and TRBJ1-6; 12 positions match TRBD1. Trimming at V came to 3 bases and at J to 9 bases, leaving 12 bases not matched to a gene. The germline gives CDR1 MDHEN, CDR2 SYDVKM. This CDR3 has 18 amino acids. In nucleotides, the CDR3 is TGTGCCAGCAGTTTGCAGGGGACAGGGGGCTTATTCGGTTCACCCCTCCACTTT. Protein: CASSLQGTGGLFGSPLHF.

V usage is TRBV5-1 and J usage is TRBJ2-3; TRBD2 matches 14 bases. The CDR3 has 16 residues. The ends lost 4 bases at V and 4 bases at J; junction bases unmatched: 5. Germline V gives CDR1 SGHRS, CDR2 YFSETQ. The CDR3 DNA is TGCGCCAGCAGCCAGGGACTAGCGGGAGAAGCAGATACGCAGTATTTT. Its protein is CASSQGLAGEADTQYF.

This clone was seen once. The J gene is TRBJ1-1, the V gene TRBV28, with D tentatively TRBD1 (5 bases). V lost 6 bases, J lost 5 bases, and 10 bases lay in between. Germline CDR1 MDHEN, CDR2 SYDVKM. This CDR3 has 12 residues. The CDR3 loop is CASRSGGTEAFF. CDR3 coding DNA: TGTGCCAGCAGGTCCGGGGGGACTGAAGCTTTCTTT.

CDR3: CATSSRGRGAGELFF. The CDR3 DNA follows: TGTGCCACCAGTTCTCGCGGGAGAGGGGCCGGGGAGCTGTTTTTT. The chain carries TRBV15 and TRBJ2-2; TRBD2 matches 7 bases. The germline V gene encodes CDR1 LNHNV and CDR2 YYDKDF (reference sequence). This CDR3 spans 15 amino acids. V was pared by 6 bases and J by 6 bases, with 10 bases of the junction left unmatched.

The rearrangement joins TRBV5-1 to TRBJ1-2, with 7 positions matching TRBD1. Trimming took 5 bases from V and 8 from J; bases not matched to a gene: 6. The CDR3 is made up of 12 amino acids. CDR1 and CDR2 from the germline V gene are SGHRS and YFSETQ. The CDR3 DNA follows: TGCGCCAGCAGTTACGGGACAGTGGGCTACACCTTC. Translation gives CASSYGTVGYTF.

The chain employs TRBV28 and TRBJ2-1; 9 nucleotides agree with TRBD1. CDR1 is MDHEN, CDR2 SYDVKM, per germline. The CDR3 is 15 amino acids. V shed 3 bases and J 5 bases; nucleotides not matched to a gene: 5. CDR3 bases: TGTGCCAGCAGTTTGCCCGGGACAGGGAACAATGAGCAGTTCTTC. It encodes CASSLPGTGNNEQFF.

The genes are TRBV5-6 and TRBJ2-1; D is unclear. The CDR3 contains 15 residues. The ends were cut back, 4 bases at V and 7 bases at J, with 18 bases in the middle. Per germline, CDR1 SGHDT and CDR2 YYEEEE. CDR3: CASSAPEPWRNEQFF. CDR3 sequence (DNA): TGTGCCAGCAGCGCCCCGGAACCATGGCGGAATGAGCAGTTCTTC.

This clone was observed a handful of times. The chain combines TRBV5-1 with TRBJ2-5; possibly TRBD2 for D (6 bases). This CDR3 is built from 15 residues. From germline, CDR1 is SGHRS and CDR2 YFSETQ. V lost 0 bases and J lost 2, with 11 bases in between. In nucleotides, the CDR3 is TGCGCCAGCAGCTTGGTAGGGACTCAACAAGAGACCCAGTACTTC. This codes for CASSLVGTQQETQYF.